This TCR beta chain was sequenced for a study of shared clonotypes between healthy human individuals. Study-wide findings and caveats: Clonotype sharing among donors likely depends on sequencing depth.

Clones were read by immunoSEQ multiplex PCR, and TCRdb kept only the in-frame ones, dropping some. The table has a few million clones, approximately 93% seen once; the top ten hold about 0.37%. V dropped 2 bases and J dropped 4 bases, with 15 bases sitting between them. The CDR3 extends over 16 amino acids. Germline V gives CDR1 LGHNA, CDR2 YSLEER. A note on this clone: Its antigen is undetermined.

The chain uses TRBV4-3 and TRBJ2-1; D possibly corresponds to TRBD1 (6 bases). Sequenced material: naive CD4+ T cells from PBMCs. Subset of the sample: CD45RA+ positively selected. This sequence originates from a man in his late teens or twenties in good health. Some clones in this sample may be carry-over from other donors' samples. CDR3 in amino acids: CASSQTADRLYNEQFF. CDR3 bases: TGCGCCAGCAGCCAAACGGCGGACAGATTATACAATGAGCAGTTCTTC.